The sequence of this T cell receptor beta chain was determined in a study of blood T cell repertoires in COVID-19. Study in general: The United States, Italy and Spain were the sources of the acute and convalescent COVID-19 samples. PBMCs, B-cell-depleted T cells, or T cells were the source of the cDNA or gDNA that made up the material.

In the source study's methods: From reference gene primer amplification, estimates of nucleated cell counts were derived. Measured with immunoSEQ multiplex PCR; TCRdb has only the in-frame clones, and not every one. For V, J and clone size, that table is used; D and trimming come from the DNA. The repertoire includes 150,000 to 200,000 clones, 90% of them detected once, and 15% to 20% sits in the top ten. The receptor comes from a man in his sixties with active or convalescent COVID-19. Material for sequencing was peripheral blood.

In DNA, the CDR3 is TGTGCCAGCGGGACCGGGACAGGAATCACAGATACGCAGTATTTT. Amino acid sequence: CASGTGTGITDTQYF. The J gene is TRBJ2-3, the V gene TRBV7-9, with TRBD1 matching 8 bases. The CDR3 covers 15 residues. Germline CDR1 is SEHNR and CDR2 is FQNEAQ (reference sequence). The V gene end was trimmed by 8 bases and the J gene end by 2 bases; junction bases not matched to a gene: 9.